The entry that follows covers one T cell receptor (beta chain) sequence. The antigen is not known. One end of the junction is discordant with germline, which a read error may explain. These data are taken from a study of cytotoxic CD8 clonotypes in ibrutinib-treated CLL. Overall study results and limits: Contraction or stability on treatment was seen for public clonotypes, which were uncommon.

Here immunoSEQ multiplex PCR was the method, and the copy in TCRdb shows in-frame clones only, minus some. The sample lists about 140,000 clones; 85% to 95% were seen once. CDR3 length: 14 residues. CDR1 is SGHAT, CDR2 FQDESV, per germline (reference sequence). The sample in question was PBMCs, obtained after 12 months of ibrutinib treatment. This rearrangement joins TRBV11-1 to TRBJ1-2, with 7 bases identical to TRBD1. This receptor was taken from a human donor with chronic lymphocytic leukemia. CDR3 sequence reads: CASSRTPDDRALFF. The CDR3 DNA reads as TGTGCCAGCAGCCGGACCCCGGATGACAGGGCTTTATTCTTC.